Listed below are T cell receptor beta chains from one sample, sequenced in a study of shared clonotypes between healthy human individuals. Produced via immunoSEQ multiplex PCR; TCRdb's table is partial and in-frame only. The table records roughly 500,000 clones, about 96% of them present only once. Sequencing was performed on naive CD4+ T cells sorted from blood. The receptors here all came from a woman in her 30s in good health. Both conserved end residues are part of each CDR3. Each record gives: V gene, clone size, J gene, D gene, CDR3 DNA, CDR3 protein. A D gene is named only where the DNA matches it firmly. The size field is filled for only some rows; it gives once, few, many or a size class.

V: TRBV18
size: .
J: TRBJ2-4
D: .
DNA: TGTGCCAGCTCACCGCGGGTCGACGGCGCCAAAAACATTCAGTACTTC
CDR3: CASSPRVDGAKNIQYF

V: TRBV5-8
size: .
J: TRBJ1-3
D: .
DNA: TGTGCCAGCACCCCCATGGCACTAGGAAACACCATATATTTT
CDR3: CASTPMALGNTIYF

V: TRBV19
size: .
J: TRBJ1-4
D: .
DNA: TGTGCCAGTAGTATTCCTGGTACAACTAATGAAAAACTGTTTTTT
CDR3: CASSIPGTTNEKLFF

V: TRBV6-1
size: .
J: TRBJ2-7
D: .
DNA: TGTGCCAGCAGTGAAGCGAGGAACTACGAGCAGTACTTC
CDR3: CASSEARNYEQYF

V: TRBV7-2
size: .
J: TRBJ2-7
D: TRBD1
DNA: TGTGCCAGCAGCTTTGGAGACAGGGACCACGAGCAGTACTTC
CDR3: CASSFGDRDHEQYF

V: TRBV9
size: once
J: TRBJ2-2
D: TRBD2
DNA: TGTGCCAGCCCGGTGCTAGCGGGAGACACCGGGGAGCTGTTTTTT
CDR3: CASPVLAGDTGELFF

V: TRBV5-1
size: .
J: TRBJ2-2
D: .
DNA: TGCGCCAGCAGCTTGAGACGACAGAACACCGGGGAGCTGTTTTTT
CDR3: CASSLRRQNTGELFF

V: TRBV28
size: once
J: TRBJ2-5
D: .
DNA: TGTGCCAGCAGTTTTGCCGTACTGCAGACCCAGTACTTC
CDR3: CASSFAVLQTQYF

V: TRBV11-2
size: .
J: TRBJ1-5
D: .
DNA: TGTGCCAGCAGCTTAGATAGCTATCAGCCCCAGCATTTT
CDR3: CASSLDSYQPQHF

V: TRBV5-1
size: .
J: TRBJ1-2
D: .
DNA: TGCGCCAGCAAGAGGACGCCTGACACCTATGGCTACACCTTC
CDR3: CASKRTPDTYGYTF

V: TRBV29-1
size: once
J: TRBJ2-3
D: TRBD1
DNA: TGCAGCGTCCGGACAGGGAGCACAGATACGCAGTATTTT
CDR3: CSVRTGSTDTQYF

V: TRBV5-1
size: few
J: TRBJ1-2
D: .
DNA: TGCGCCAGCAGCCCTACAGGGTATGGCTACACCTTC
CDR3: CASSPTGYGYTF

V: TRBV6-1
size: once
J: TRBJ2-1
D: .
DNA: TGTGCCAGCAGTGAGGTAGGTCCATACAATGAGCAGTTCTTC
CDR3: CASSEVGPYNEQFF

V: TRBV10-3
size: .
J: TRBJ2-7
D: TRBD2
DNA: TGTGCCATCAGTGATCCAGGGACTAGCGGGAGTAGGGAGTACTTC
CDR3: CAISDPGTSGSREYF

V: TRBV19
size: .
J: TRBJ1-5
D: .
DNA: TGTGCCAGTAGTATTGAAGGGTATAGCAATCAGCCCCAGCATTTT
CDR3: CASSIEGYSNQPQHF

V: TRBV2
size: .
J: TRBJ2-5
D: TRBD2
DNA: TGTGCCAGCAGGGCAGCGGGACGAGGATACTTC
CDR3: CASRAAGRGYF

V: TRBV5-1
size: .
J: TRBJ2-1
D: TRBD2
DNA: TGCGCCAGCACGGGACTAGCGGAGCCCTTCGGTTACAATGAGCAGTTCTTC
CDR3: CASTGLAEPFGYNEQFF

V: TRBV5-1
size: .
J: TRBJ1-3
D: .
DNA: TGCGCCAGCAGCTTGGCTACAGCTGGAAACACCATATATTTT
CDR3: CASSLATAGNTIYF

V: TRBV19
size: .
J: TRBJ1-5
D: .
DNA: TGTGCCAGTAGGGCACAGGGACAGCCCCAGCATTTT
CDR3: CASRAQGQPQHF

V: TRBV19
size: .
J: TRBJ1-4
D: .
DNA: TGTGCCAGTGGTTACAATGCTAATGAAAAACTGTTTTTT
CDR3: CASGYNANEKLFF

V: TRBV28
size: .
J: TRBJ2-1
D: TRBD2
DNA: TGTGCCAGCAGTTTAGTAACTAGCGGCCCGTACTCCTACAATGAGCAGTTCTTC
CDR3: CASSLVTSGPYSYNEQFF

V: TRBV6-5
size: .
J: TRBJ2-7
D: .
DNA: TGTGCCAGCAGTTACAGTTCAGGGGCGGGGTACGAGCAGTACTTC
CDR3: CASSYSSGAGYEQYF

V: TRBV11-2
size: .
J: TRBJ2-7
D: TRBD1
DNA: TGTGCCAGCAGCCGCCGGGACAGGAAATTAGGCGAGCAGTACTTC
CDR3: CASSRRDRKLGEQYF

V: TRBV28
size: .
J: TRBJ1-3
D: .
DNA: TGTGCCAGCAGTTTATCCCTCTCTGGAAACACCATATATTTT
CDR3: CASSLSLSGNTIYF

V: TRBV28
size: .
J: TRBJ2-2
D: .
DNA: TGTGCCAGCGGTACAGGGCCCGGCACCGGGGAGCTGTTTTTT
CDR3: CASGTGPGTGELFF

V: TRBV18
size: .
J: TRBJ1-5
D: TRBD1
DNA: TGTGCCAGCTCACTCCGACCAGGGGGTGGCAATCAGCCCCAGCATTTT
CDR3: CASSLRPGGGNQPQHF

V: TRBV2
size: .
J: TRBJ2-3
D: TRBD2
DNA: TGTGCCAGCAGTGAGCGGGAGAGGGCAGATACGCAGTATTTT
CDR3: CASSERERADTQYF

V: TRBV28
size: .
J: TRBJ2-7
D: TRBD2
DNA: TGTGCCAGCACTGCGGGACTACTCTACGAGCAGTACTTC
CDR3: CASTAGLLYEQYF

V: TRBV4-2
size: few
J: TRBJ2-2
D: .
DNA: TGTGCCAGCAGCCAAGATCAGGGACTTACCGGGGAGCTGTTTTTT
CDR3: CASSQDQGLTGELFF

V: TRBV10-3
size: .
J: TRBJ1-1
D: .
DNA: TGTGCCATCAGTGAGTCGGTAGGGAAAATGAACACTGAAGCTTTCTTT
CDR3: CAISESVGKMNTEAFF

V: TRBV27
size: .
J: TRBJ2-2
D: TRBD2
DNA: TGTGCCAGCAGTAAATCGGGACTAGCGGGGATACCGAACACCGGGGAGCTGTTTTTT
CDR3: CASSKSGLAGIPNTGELFF

V: TRBV7-9
size: .
J: TRBJ1-1
D: .
DNA: TGTGCCAGCACCCCCAATAAGAGCGTAAACACTGAAGCTTTCTTT
CDR3: CASTPNKSVNTEAFF

V: TRBV10-3
size: .
J: TRBJ2-2
D: TRBD2
DNA: TGTGCCATCAGAGTAAGAGCGGGAGGCGACACCGGGGAGCTGTTTTTT
CDR3: CAIRVRAGGDTGELFF

V: TRBV18
size: .
J: TRBJ2-1
D: TRBD1
DNA: TGTGCCAGCTCACCCCGAACAGGGGGCTCCTACAATGAGCAGTTCTTC
CDR3: CASSPRTGGSYNEQFF

V: TRBV27
size: .
J: TRBJ1-4
D: TRBD1
DNA: TGTGCCAGCAGTTTGGGACAGGGGAATGAAAAACTGTTTTTT
CDR3: CASSLGQGNEKLFF